The rows below give T cell receptor beta chains drawn from one sample of a study of radiotherapy plus CTLA-4 blockade in lung cancer. Here immunoSEQ multiplex PCR was the method, and the copy in TCRdb shows in-frame clones only, minus some. This table holds about 77,000 clones, roughly 80% found once. The specimen was peripheral blood, collected from a patient treated with radiotherapy plus ipilimumab. The receptors stem from a human donor with non-small cell lung cancer whose response to radiotherapy plus ipilimumab could not be evaluated. Each CDR3 is given with its conserved first and last residue. Fields, in order: V gene, D gene, J gene, clone size, CDR3 protein, CDR3 DNA. A D gene is named only where the DNA matches it firmly. Rows give clone size only sometimes, using once, few, many, or a class for an expanded clone.

TRBV12-5	.	TRBJ2-5	once	CASGLVGRAQYF	TGTGCTAGTGGTTTGGTAGGTCGGGCCCAGTACTTC
TRBV18	.	TRBJ2-2	.	CASSPPEAGRSGELFF	TGTGCCAGCTCACCACCTGAGGCAGGGAGGTCCGGGGAGCTGTTTTTT
TRBV4-3	.	TRBJ1-1	.	CASSPGQNTEAFF	TGCGCCAGCAGCCCGGGACAGAACACTGAAGCTTTCTTT
TRBV5-1	.	TRBJ2-7	.	CASSLASGAYEQYF	TGCGCCAGCAGCTTGGCCAGCGGCGCCTACGAGCAGTACTTC
TRBV5-1	.	TRBJ2-3	.	CASSFTRDTSTDTQYF	TGCGCCAGCAGCTTTACCAGGGACACCAGCACAGATACGCAGTATTTT
TRBV29-1	.	TRBJ1-2	.	CSVEPSNRDANYGYTF	TGCAGCGTTGAACCCAGTAACAGGGACGCTAACTATGGCTACACCTTC
TRBV6-5	TRBD1	TRBJ1-2	.	CASSYGTPRGDYGYTF	TGTGCCAGCAGTTATGGAACCCCCAGGGGGGACTATGGCTACACCTTC
TRBV27	TRBD1	TRBJ1-2	once	CASSSWDRAGYGYTF	TGTGCCAGCAGTTCTTGGGACAGGGCTGGGTATGGCTACACCTTC
TRBV18	.	TRBJ1-1	.	CASSPTDMNTEAFF	TGTGCCAGCTCACCGACAGACATGAACACTGAAGCTTTCTTT
TRBV28	TRBD1	TRBJ2-7	.	CASSLPDRVGYEQYF	TGTGCCAGCAGTCTCCCGGACAGGGTAGGCTACGAGCAGTACTTC
TRBV5-6	.	TRBJ2-7	.	CASSLTGFGLTLSYEQYF	TGTGCCAGCAGCTTAACAGGGTTCGGGTTAACCCTATCCTACGAGCAGTACTTC
TRBV29-1	TRBD1	TRBJ1-2	.	CSVGQGGRTYGYTF	TGCAGCGTCGGACAGGGGGGGCGAACCTATGGCTACACCTTC
TRBV18	.	TRBJ1-2	.	CASSPSGVRDYGYTF	TGTGCCAGCTCACCCTCAGGGGTCCGGGACTATGGCTACACCTTC
TRBV28	TRBD1	TRBJ1-6	.	CASSPGQGLSPLNSPLHF	TGTGCCAGCAGTCCCGGACAGGGGCTCTCCCCGCTTAATTCACCCCTCCACTTT
TRBV4-2	TRBD2	TRBJ2-7	.	CASSQAASGAFYEQYF	TGTGCCAGCAGCCAAGCGGCTAGCGGGGCTTTCTACGAGCAGTACTTC
TRBV7-7	TRBD1	TRBJ1-5	.	CASSFPHQDREWRQPQHF	TGTGCCAGCAGCTTCCCCCATCAGGACAGGGAATGGCGTCAGCCCCAGCATTTT
TRBV10-3	.	TRBJ2-2	once	CAIRLEANTGELFF	TGTGCCATCAGATTAGAGGCGAATACCGGGGAGCTGTTTTTT
TRBV10-2	TRBD2	TRBJ2-7	.	CASRASGRADEQYF	TGCGCCAGCAGAGCTAGCGGGAGGGCCGACGAGCAGTACTTC
TRBV15	TRBD2	TRBJ2-3	.	CATSFARLARGTDTQYF	TGTGCCACCAGCTTCGCAAGACTAGCTCGGGGCACAGATACGCAGTATTTT